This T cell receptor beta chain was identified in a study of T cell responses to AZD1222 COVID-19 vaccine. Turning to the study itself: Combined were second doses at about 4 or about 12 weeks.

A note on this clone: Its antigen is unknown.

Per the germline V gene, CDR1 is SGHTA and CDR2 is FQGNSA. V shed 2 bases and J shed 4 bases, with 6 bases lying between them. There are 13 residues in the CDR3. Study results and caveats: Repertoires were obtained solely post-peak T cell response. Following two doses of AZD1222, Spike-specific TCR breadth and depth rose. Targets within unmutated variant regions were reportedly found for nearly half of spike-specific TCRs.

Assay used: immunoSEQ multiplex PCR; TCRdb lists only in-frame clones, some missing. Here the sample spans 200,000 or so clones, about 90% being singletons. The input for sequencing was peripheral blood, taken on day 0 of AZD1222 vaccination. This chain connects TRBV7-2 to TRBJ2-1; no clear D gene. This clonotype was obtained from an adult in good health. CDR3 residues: CASSLWEYNEQFF. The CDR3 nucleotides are TGTGCCAGCAGCTTATGGGAATACAATGAGCAGTTCTTC.